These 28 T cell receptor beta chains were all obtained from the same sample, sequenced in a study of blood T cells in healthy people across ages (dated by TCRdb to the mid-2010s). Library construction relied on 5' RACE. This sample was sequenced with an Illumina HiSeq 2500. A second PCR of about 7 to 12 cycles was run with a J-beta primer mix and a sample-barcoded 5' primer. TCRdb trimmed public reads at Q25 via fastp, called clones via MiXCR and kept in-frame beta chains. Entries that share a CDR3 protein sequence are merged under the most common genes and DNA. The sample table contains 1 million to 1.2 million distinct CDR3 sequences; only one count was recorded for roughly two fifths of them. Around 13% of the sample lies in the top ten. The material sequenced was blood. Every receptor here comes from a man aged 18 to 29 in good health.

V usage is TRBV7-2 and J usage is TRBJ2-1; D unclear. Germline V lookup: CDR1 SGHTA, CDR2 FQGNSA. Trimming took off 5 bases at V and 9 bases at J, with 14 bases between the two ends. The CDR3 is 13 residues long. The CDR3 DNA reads TGTGCCAGCAGCCCCCTGTCTTCTGGTGAGCAGTTCTTC. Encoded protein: CASSPLSSGEQFF.

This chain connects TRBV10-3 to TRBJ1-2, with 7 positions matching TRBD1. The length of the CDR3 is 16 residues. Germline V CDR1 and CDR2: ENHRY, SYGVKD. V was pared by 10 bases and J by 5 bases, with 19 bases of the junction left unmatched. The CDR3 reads CATQDNRDSDTYGYTF. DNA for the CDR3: TGTGCCACCCAGGATAACCGGGACAGCGACACTTATGGCTACACCTTC.

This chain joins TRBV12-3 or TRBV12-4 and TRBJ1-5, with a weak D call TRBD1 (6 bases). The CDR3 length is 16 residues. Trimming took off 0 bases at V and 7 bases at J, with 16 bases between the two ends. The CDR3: CASSLALKPQGQPQHF. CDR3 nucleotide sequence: TGTGCCAGCAGTTTAGCGCTAAAACCACAGGGACAGCCCCAGCATTTT.

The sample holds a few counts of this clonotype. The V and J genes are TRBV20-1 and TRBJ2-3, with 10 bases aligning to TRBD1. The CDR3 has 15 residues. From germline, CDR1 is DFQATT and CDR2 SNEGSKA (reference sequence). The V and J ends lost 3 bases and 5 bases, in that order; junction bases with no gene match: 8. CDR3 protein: CSARGQGRVLDTQYF. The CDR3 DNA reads TGCAGTGCTAGGGGACAGGGGAGGGTTTTAGATACGCAGTATTTT.

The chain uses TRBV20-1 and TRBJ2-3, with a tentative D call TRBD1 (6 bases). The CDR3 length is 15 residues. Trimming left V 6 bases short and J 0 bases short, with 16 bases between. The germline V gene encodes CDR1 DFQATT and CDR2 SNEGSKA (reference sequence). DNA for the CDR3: TGCAGTGCCCGACGAGAGACAGGTAGCACAGATACGCAGTATTTT. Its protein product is CSARRETGSTDTQYF.

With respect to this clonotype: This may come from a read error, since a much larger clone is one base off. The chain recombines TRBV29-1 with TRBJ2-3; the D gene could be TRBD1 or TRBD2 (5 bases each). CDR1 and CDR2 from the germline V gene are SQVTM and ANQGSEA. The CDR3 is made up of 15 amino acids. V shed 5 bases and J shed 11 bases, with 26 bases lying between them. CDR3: CSVIPTAPARGMQYF. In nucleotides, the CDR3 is TGCAGCGTTATCCCGACAGCCCCGGCCCGGGGTATGCAGTATTTT.

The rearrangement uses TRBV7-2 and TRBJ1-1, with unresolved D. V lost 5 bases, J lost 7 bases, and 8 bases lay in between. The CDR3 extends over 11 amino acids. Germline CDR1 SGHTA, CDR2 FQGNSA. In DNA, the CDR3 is TGTGCCAGCAGCCCTCACTTTGAAGCTTTCTTT. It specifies CASSPHFEAFF.

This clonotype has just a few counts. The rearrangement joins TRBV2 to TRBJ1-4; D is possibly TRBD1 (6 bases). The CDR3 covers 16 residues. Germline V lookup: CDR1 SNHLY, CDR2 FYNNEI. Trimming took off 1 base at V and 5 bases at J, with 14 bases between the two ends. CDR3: CASSEGTGQQNEKLFF. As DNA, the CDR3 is TGTGCCAGCAGTGAAGGAACTGGACAGCAGAATGAAAAACTGTTTTTT.

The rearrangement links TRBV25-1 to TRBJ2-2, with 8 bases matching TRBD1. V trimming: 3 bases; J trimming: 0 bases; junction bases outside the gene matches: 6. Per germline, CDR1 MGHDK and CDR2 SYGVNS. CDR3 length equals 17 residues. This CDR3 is CASSDGQGDSNTGELFF. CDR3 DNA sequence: TGTGCCAGCAGTGATGGACAGGGTGATTCGAACACCGGGGAGCTGTTTTTT.

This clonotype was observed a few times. The CDR3: CSARKWDSLNTEAFF. CDR3 DNA: TGCAGTGCTCGGAAATGGGACTCTCTGAACACTGAAGCTTTCTTT. The gene calls are TRBV20-1 and TRBJ1-1, with D perhaps TRBD1 (5 bases). Germline V lookup: CDR1 DFQATT, CDR2 SNEGSKA (reference sequence). This CDR3 has 15 amino acids. Trimming took 5 bases from V and 0 from J, leaving 16 bases between them.

CDR3 in DNA: TGTGCCAGCAGCTTAGTGGGGGGTAGTAACTATGGCTACACCTTC. It encodes CASSLVGGSNYGYTF. The chain carries TRBV7-9 and TRBJ1-2, with TRBD1 as a possible D gene (5 bases). CDR1 and CDR2 (germline): SEHNR, FQNEAQ (reference sequence). This CDR3 has 15 amino acids. The ends were cut back, 1 base at V and 1 base at J, with 10 bases in the middle.

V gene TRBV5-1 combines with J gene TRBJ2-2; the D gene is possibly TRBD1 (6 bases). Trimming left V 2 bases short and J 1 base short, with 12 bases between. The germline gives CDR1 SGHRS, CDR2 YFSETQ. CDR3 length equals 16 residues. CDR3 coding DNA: TGCGCCAGCAGCTTCTTGAGAGGGGGGAACACCGGGGAGCTGTTTTTT. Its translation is CASSFLRGGNTGELFF.

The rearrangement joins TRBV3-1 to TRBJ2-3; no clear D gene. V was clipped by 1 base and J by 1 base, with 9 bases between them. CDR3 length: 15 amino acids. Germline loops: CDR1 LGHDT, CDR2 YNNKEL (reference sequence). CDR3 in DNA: TGTGCCAGCAGCCAAGTTGTAGCAGGCACAGATACGCAGTATTTT. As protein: CASSQVVAGTDTQYF.

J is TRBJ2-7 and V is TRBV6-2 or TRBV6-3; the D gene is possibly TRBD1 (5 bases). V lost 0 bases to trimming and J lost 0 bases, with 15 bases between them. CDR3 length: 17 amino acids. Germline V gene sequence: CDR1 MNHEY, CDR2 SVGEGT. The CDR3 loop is CASSYSIGAGRSYEQYF. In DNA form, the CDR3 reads TGTGCCAGCAGTTACTCGATTGGGGCAGGCCGCTCCTACGAGCAGTACTTC.

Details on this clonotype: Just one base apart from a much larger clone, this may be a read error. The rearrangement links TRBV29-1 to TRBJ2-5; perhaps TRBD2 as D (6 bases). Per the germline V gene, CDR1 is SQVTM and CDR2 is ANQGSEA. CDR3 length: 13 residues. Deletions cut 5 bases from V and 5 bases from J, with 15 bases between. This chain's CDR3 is CSVKAAGRETQYF. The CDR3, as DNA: TGCAGCGTTAAGGCGGCAGGGAGGGAGACCCAGTACTTC.

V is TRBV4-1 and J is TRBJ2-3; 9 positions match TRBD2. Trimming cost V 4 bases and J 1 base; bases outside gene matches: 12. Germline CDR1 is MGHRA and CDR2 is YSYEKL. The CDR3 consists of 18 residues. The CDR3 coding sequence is TGCGCCAGCAGCCGAAGTAGGAGGCTAGCGGGGCGCACAGATACGCAGTATTTT. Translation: CASSRSRRLAGRTDTQYF.

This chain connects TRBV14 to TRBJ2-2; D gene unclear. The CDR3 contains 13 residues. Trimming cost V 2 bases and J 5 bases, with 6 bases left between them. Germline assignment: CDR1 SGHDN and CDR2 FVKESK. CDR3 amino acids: CASSQILTGELFF. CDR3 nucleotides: TGTGCCAGCAGCCAAATTTTGACCGGGGAGCTGTTTTTT.

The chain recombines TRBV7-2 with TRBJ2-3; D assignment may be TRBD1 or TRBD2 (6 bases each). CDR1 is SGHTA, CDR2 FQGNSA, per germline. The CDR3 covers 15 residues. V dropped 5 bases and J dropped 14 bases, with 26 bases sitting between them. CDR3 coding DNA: TGTGCCAGCAGCCCTCGGAGGGGGGTTCGGGAAAAACTGTATTTT. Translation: CASSPRRGVREKLYF. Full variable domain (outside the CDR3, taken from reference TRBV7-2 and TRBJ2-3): GAGVSQSPSNKVTEKGKDVELRCDPISGHTALYWYRQSLGQGLEFLIYFQGNSAPDKSGLPSDRFSAERTGGSVSTLTIQRTQQEDSAVYLCASSPRRGVREKLYFGPGTRLTVL.

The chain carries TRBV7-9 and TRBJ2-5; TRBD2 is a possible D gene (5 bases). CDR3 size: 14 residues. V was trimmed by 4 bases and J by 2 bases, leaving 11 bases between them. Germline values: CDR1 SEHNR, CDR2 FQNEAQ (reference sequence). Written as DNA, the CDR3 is TGTGCCAGCAGCTCGGACGGACTTCAAGAGACCCAGTACTTC. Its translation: CASSSDGLQETQYF. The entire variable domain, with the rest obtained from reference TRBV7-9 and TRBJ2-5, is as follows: DTGVSQNPRHKITKRGQNVTFRCDPISEHNRLYWYRQTLGQGPEFLTYFQNEAQLEKSRLLSDRFSAERPKGSFSTLEIQRTEQGDSAMYLCASSSDGLQETQYFGPGTRLLVL.

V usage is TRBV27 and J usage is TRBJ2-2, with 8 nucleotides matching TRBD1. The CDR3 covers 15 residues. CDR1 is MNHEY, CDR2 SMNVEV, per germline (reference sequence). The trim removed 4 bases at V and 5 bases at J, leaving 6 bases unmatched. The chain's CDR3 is CASSYRDRRTGELFF. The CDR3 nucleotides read TGTGCCAGCAGTTACCGGGACAGGAGGACCGGGGAGCTGTTTTTT.

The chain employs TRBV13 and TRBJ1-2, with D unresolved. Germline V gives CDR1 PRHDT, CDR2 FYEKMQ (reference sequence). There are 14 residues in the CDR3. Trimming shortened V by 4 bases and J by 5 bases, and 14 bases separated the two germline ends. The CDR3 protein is CASSSTGSQYGYTF. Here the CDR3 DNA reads TGTGCCAGCAGCTCGACCGGGTCCCAATATGGCTACACCTTC.

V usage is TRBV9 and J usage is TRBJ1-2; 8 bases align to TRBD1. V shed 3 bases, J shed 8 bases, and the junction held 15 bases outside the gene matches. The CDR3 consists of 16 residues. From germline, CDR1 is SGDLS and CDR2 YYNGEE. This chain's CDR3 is CASSGGPHRTGRGYTF. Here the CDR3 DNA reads TGTGCCAGCAGCGGAGGCCCCCATAGGACAGGGCGAGGCTACACCTTC.

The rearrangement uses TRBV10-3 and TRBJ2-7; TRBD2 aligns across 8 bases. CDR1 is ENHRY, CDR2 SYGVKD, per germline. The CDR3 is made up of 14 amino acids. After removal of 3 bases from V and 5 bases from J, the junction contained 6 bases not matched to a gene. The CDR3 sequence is CAISEKRGRNEQYF. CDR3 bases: TGTGCCATCAGTGAAAAGCGGGGGAGGAACGAGCAGTACTTC.

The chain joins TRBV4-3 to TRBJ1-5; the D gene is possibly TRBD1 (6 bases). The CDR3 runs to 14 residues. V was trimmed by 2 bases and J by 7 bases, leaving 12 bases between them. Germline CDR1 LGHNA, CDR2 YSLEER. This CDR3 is CASSQTQGRQPQHF. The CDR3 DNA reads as TGCGCCAGCAGCCAAACACAGGGCCGGCAGCCCCAGCATTTT.

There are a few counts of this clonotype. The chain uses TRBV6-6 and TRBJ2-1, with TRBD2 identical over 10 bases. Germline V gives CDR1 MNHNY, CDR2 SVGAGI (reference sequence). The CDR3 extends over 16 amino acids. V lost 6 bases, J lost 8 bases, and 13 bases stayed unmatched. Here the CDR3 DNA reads TGTGCCAGCAGCCCATTCCTAGCGGGGGATAGGTATGAGCAGTTCTTC. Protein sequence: CASSPFLAGDRYEQFF.

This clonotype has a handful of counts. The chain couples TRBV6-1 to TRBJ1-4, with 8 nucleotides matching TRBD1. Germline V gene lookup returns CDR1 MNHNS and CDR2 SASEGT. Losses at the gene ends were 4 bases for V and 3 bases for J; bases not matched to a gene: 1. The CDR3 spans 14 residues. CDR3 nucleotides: TGTGCCAGCAGTGTGGACAGGGCTAATGAAAAACTGTTTTTT. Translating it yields CASSVDRANEKLFF.

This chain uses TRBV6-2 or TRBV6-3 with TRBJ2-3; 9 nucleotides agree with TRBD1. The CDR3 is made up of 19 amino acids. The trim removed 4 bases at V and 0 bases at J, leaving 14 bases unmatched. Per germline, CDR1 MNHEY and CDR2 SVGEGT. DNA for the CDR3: TGTGCCAGCAGTTGGGTCGGACAGGGGAGGCGTTCTAGCACAGATACGCAGTATTTT. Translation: CASSWVGQGRRSSTDTQYF.

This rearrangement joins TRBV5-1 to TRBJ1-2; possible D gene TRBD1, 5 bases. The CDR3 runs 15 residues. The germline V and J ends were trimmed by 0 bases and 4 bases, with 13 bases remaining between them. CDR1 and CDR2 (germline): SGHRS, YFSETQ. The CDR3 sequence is CASSLEGQGGYGYTF. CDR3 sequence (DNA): TGCGCCAGCAGCTTGGAAGGCCAGGGCGGCTATGGCTACACCTTC.